This record looks at one T cell receptor beta chain sequence and its context. Its target is not known. Constant-region reverse primers amplified full-length variable regions, followed by semi-nested Nested Universal Primer A PCR. TCRdb re-called the 5' RACE reads with MiXCR, one entry per CDR3 protein. The repertoire has over 5,000 distinct CDR3 sequences, around 51% of them found once; the top ten carry 3.5% to 4%. Findings of the study overall: Tumor memory CD4+ T cell TCR gene usage clustered with blood and lymph node memory CD4+ cells and lymph node naive CD4+ cells.

Sequences were obtained from memory CD4+ T cells sorted from blood. The subset was: memory CD4+ T cells, CD4+CD45RO+CD25-. The TCR comes from a female donor with breast cancer.

DNA for the CDR3: TGCGCCAGCAGCTTGGGGGGGGTAGATGCTTTCTTT. Translating gives CASSLGGVDAFF. The V and J genes are TRBV5-1 and TRBJ1-1; possible D gene TRBD1, 5 bases. Looked up from germline, CDR1 is SGHRS and CDR2 is YFSETQ. V lost 0 bases, J lost 11 bases, and 11 bases lay in between. The CDR3 contains 12 residues.